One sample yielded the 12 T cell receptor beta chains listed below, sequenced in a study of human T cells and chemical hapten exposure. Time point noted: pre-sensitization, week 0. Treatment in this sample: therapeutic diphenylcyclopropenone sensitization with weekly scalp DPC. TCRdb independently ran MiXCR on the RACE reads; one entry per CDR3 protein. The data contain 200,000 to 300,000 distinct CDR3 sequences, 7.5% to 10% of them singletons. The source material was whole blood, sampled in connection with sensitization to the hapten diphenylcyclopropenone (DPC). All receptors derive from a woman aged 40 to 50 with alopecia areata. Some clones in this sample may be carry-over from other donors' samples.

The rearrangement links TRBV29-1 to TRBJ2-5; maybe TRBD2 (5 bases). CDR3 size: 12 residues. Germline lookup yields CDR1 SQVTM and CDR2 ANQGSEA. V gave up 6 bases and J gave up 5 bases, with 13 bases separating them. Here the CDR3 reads CSVKEASETQYF. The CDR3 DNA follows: TGCAGCGTGAAGGAGGCTAGCGAGACCCAGTACTTC.

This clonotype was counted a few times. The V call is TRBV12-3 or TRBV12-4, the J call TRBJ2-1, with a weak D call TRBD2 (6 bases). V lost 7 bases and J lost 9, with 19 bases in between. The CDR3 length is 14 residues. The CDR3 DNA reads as TGTGCCAGCAACACGGGGTACGGGAGCGGTGAGCAGTTCTTC. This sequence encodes CASNTGYGSGEQFF.

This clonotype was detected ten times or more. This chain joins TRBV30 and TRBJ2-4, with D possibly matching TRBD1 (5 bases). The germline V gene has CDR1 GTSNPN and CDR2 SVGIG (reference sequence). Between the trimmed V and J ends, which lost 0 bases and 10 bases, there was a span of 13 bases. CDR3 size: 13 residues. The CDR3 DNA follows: TGTGCCTGGAGTGTAGGGCAGGGAACGATTCAGTACTTC. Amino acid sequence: CAWSVGQGTIQYF.

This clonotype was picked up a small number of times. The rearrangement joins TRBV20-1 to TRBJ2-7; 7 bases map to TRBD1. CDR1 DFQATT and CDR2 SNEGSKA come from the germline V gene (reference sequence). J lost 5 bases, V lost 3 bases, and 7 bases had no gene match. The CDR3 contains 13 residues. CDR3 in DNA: TGCAGTGCTAGTAGACAGGGTAGCCACGAGCAGTACTTC. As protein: CSASRQGSHEQYF.

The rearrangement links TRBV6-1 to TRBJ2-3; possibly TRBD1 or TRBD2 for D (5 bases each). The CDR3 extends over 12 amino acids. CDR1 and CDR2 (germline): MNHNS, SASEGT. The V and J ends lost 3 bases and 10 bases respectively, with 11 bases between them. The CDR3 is CASSDVGVAQYF. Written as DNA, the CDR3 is TGTGCCAGCAGTGACGTGGGGGTAGCGCAGTATTTT.

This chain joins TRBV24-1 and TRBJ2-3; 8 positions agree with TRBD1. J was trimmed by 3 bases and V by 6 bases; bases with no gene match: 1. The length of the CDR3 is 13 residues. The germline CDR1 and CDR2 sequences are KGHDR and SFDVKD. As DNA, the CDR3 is TGTGCCACCAGTTGGACAGGGACAGATACGCAGTATTTT. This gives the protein CATSWTGTDTQYF.

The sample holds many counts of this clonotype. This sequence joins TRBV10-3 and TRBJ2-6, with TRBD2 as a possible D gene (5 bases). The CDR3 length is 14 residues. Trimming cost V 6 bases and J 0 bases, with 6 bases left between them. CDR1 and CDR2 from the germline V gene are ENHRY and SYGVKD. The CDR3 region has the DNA TGTGCCATCAGGGGAGACTCTGGGGCCAACGTCCTGACTTTC. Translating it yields CAIRGDSGANVLTF.

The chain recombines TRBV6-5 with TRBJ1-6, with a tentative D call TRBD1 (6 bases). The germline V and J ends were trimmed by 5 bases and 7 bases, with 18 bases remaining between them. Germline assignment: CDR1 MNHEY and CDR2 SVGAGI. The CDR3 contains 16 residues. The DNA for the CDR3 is TGTGCCAGCAGTCTGTCAAGGGGGTTGGGGAATTCACCCCTCCACTTT. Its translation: CASSLSRGLGNSPLHF.

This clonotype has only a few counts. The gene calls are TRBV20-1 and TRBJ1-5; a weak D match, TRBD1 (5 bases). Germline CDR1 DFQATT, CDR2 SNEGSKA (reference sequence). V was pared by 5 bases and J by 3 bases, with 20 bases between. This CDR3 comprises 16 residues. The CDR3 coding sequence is TGCAGTGCTCAGGAAATCCTCCGGGGGATCAATCAGCCCCAGCATTTT. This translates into CSAQEILRGINQPQHF.

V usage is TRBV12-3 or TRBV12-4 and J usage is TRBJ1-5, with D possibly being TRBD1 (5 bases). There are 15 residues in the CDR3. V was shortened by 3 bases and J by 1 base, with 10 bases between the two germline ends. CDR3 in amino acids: CASSFTGGSNQPQHF. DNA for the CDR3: TGTGCCAGCAGTTTCACCGGGGGAAGCAATCAGCCCCAGCATTTT.

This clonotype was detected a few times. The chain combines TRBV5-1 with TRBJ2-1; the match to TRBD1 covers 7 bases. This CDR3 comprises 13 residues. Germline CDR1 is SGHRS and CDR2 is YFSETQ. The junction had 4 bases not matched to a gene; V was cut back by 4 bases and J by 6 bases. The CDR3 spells CASSRGGLNEQFF. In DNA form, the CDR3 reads TGCGCCAGCAGCAGAGGGGGCCTCAATGAGCAGTTCTTC.

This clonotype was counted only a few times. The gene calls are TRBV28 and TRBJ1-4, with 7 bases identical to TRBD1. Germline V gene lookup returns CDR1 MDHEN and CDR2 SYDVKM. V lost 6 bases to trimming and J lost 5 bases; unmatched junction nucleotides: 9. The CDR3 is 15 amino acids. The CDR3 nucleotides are TGTGCCAGCAGCATCTGGGACAGCCTAAATGAAAAACTGTTTTTT. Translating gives CASSIWDSLNEKLFF.